This T cell receptor (beta chain) was identified during a study of shared clonotypes between healthy human individuals. Study results and limitations: Clonotypes which were not shared had lower generation probabilities than clonotypes that all four donors shared.

A note on this clone: The antigen is unknown.

The naive CD8 subset, CD45RO-negative cells positively selected for CCR7, excluded terminally differentiated effector memory CD45RA+ cells. Healthy and HIV-negative, the adult donors had no recent acute infections or vaccinations. Adult Caucasians living in Nashville, Tennessee made up all of the donors. Produced via immunoSEQ multiplex PCR; TCRdb's table is partial and in-frame only. The sample lists over 750,000 clones; 90% to 97% were seen once. CDR1 and CDR2 (germline): MDHEN, SYDVKM. The CDR3 contains 12 residues. V was shortened by 6 bases and J by 1 base, with 6 bases between the two germline ends.

This chain uses TRBV28 with TRBJ1-1; D not certain. The receptor was derived from a young man in good health. Sequenced material: naive CD8+ T cells sorted from blood. CDR3 nucleotides: TGTGCCAGCAGGTCCTGGAACACTGAAGCTTTCTTT. Protein product: CASRSWNTEAFF.